This entry describes one T cell receptor (beta chain). This sample is part of a study of T cell responses to AZD1222 COVID-19 vaccine. Per the germline V gene, CDR1 is SGHAT and CDR2 is FQNNGV. The V end lost 4 bases, the J end lost 2 bases, and 15 bases lay between the germline ends. CDR3 length: 15 residues. The table came from immunoSEQ multiplex PCR; TCRdb's copy has only in-frame clones and leaves some out. Of around 130,000 clones listed, 89% are singletons. The rearrangement joins TRBV11-2 to TRBJ2-7; unclear D gene. Sample: peripheral blood, taken on day 0 of AZD1222 vaccination. The sequence was obtained from an adult in good health. CDR3 region: CASSSLRASAYEQYF. In DNA, the CDR3 is TGTGCCAGCAGCTCCCTCCGAGCGAGCGCCTACGAGCAGTACTTC.